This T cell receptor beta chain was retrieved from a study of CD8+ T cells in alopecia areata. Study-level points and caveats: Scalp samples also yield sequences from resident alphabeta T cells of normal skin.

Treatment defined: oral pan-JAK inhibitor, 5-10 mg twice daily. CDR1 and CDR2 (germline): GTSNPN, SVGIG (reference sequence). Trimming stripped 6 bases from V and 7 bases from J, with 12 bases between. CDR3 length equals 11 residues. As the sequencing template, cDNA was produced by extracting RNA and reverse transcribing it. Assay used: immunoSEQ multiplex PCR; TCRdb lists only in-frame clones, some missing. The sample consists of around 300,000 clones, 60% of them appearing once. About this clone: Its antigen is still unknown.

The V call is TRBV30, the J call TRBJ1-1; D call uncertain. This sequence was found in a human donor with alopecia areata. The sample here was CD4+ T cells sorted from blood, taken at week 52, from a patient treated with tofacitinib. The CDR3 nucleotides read TGTGCCTGTTCTCGGGGTATTGAAGCTTTCTTT. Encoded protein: CACSRGIEAFF.